What follows are 25 T cell receptor beta chains derived from one specimen sequenced in a study of early T cells in non-severe SARS-CoV-2 infection. TCRdb reprocessed the 5' RACE reads with MiXCR, giving one entry per CDR3 protein. The sample yields approximately 70,000 distinct CDR3 sequences, about 12% seen once. Input material: whole blood. All receptors come from an adult who was a healthcare worker with PCR-confirmed SARS-CoV-2 infection or an uninfected control (not recorded which).

This clonotype was detected ten times or more. The chain combines TRBV12-5 with TRBJ2-1; D gene unclear. The germline V and J ends were trimmed by 10 bases and 1 base, with 17 bases remaining between them. Looked up from germline, CDR1 is LGHNT and CDR2 is FRNRAP. CDR3 size: 15 residues. CDR3 nucleotide sequence: TGTGCTAAGCCCTACGACGGAAGGTCCTACAATGAGCAGTTCTTC. Its translation: CAKPYDGRSYNEQFF. The complete variable domain, with remaining parts taken from reference TRBV12-5 and TRBJ2-1, reads DARVTQTPRHKVTEMGQEVTMRCQPILGHNTVFWYRQTMMQGLELLAYFRNRAPLDDSGMPKDRFSAEMPDATLATLKIQPSEPRDSAVYFCAKPYDGRSYNEQFFGPGTRLTVL.

The sample holds a few counts of this clonotype. V is TRBV19 and J is TRBJ2-7, with TRBD2 as a possible D gene (6 bases). Trimming stripped 6 bases from V and 9 bases from J, with 12 bases between. CDR3 length: 11 amino acids. The germline V gene encodes CDR1 LNHDA and CDR2 SQIVND (reference sequence). The CDR3 bases are TGTGCCAGTAGCGGGGGAAGCGTGCAGTACTTC. Translation gives CASSGGSVQYF.

This clonotype has a count of ten or more. This chain uses TRBV7-6 with TRBJ2-1; D might be TRBD1 or TRBD2, each matching 5 bases. V was shortened by 6 bases and J by 13 bases, with 13 bases between the two germline ends. Germline CDR1 SGHVS, CDR2 FNYEAQ. The CDR3 has 11 residues. The CDR3, as DNA: TGTGCCAGCAGTACCGGGACCCTCCAGTTCTTC. Translated: CASSTGTLQFF.

This clonotype came up many times. As DNA, the CDR3 is TGTGCCAGCAGCTTAGGGACAGGGGATGGCTACACCTTC. Amino acids: CASSLGTGDGYTF. The rearrangement uses TRBV11-2 and TRBJ1-2; 9 bases match TRBD1. From germline, CDR1 is SGHAT and CDR2 FQNNGV. Trimming removed 1 base from V and 6 bases from J; junction bases left unmatched: 0. The CDR3 runs 13 residues.

J is TRBJ1-4 and V is TRBV20-1, with TRBD1 matching over 7 bases. Per germline, CDR1 DFQATT and CDR2 SNEGSKA (reference sequence). The trim removed 5 bases at V and 8 bases at J, leaving 11 bases unmatched. This CDR3 spans 14 amino acids. Here the CDR3 reads CSAFPPRGGEKLFF. In DNA, the CDR3 is TGCAGTGCTTTCCCGCCCAGGGGGGGGGAAAAACTGTTTTTT.

CDR3 nucleotide sequence: TGTGCCAGCAGCTCGGGACAGGGTAACACCGGGGAGCTGTTTTTT. This sequence encodes CASSSGQGNTGELFF. The chain joins TRBV7-8 to TRBJ2-2; TRBD1 matches 9 bases. V shed 4 bases, J shed 2 bases, and the junction held 2 bases outside the gene matches. Per the germline V gene, CDR1 is SGHVS and CDR2 is FQNEAQ. The CDR3 is made up of 15 amino acids.

This clonotype was picked up a small number of times. The gene calls are TRBV20-1 and TRBJ2-3; 7 bases agree with TRBD2. The V gene end was trimmed by 4 bases and the J gene end by 6 bases; junction bases not matched to a gene: 10. The CDR3 length is 14 residues. Per germline, CDR1 DFQATT and CDR2 SNEGSKA (reference sequence). The CDR3 region has the DNA TGCAGTGCTATAAGCGGGAAGGGCATGGATACGCAGTATTTT. Translating gives CSAISGKGMDTQYF.

This clonotype appeared a few times. This rearrangement joins TRBV6-1 to TRBJ2-7, with 12 bases identical to TRBD2. This CDR3 region has 16 residues. Looked up from germline, CDR1 is MNHNS and CDR2 is SASEGT. The ends lost 8 bases at V and 6 bases at J; junction bases unmatched: 14. CDR3 amino acids: CASVGQPTSGSSEQYF. The DNA for the CDR3 is TGTGCCAGCGTAGGACAACCGACTAGCGGGAGTAGCGAGCAGTACTTC.

This clonotype was detected only a few times. The gene calls are TRBV7-9 and TRBJ2-7; D remains ambiguous. Germline values: CDR1 SEHNR, CDR2 FQNEAQ (reference sequence). Trimming left V 2 bases short and J 4 bases short, with 6 bases between. The CDR3 has 12 amino acids. The DNA for the CDR3 is TGTGCCAGCAGCTTAACGGCATACGAGCAGTACTTC. Translated: CASSLTAYEQYF. Full variable domain (outside the CDR3, taken from reference TRBV7-9 and TRBJ2-7): DTGVSQNPRHKITKRGQNVTFRCDPISEHNRLYWYRQTLGQGPEFLTYFQNEAQLEKSRLLSDRFSAERPKGSFSTLEIQRTEQGDSAMYLCASSLTAYEQYFGPGTRLTVT.

This clonotype occurred many times. The rearrangement links TRBV11-2 to TRBJ2-2; possible D gene TRBD2, 6 bases. Germline CDR1 SGHAT, CDR2 FQNNGV. This CDR3 region has 15 residues. The V end lost 5 bases, the J end lost 6 bases, and 16 bases lay between the germline ends. The CDR3 nucleotides are TGTGCCAGCAGCGGACTACGGGGTGACGCCGGGGAGCTGTTTTTT. Its protein is CASSGLRGDAGELFF.

The table lists this clonotype with many counts. The rearrangement links TRBV7-2 to TRBJ2-7; D may correspond to TRBD1 or TRBD2 (5 bases each). Germline values: CDR1 SGHTA, CDR2 FQGNSA. The germline V and J ends were trimmed by 6 bases and 3 bases, with 15 bases remaining between them. The CDR3 is made up of 14 amino acids. The CDR3: CASSRSPGHYEQYF. The CDR3 DNA reads as TGTGCCAGCAGTCGTTCGCCGGGGCACTACGAGCAGTACTTC.

This clonotype was detected only a few times. The rearrangement uses TRBV30 and TRBJ2-7; 11 bases fit TRBD2. J was trimmed by 3 bases and V by 5 bases; bases with no gene match: 6. The CDR3 sequence is 14 residues long. Per germline, CDR1 GTSNPN and CDR2 SVGIG (reference sequence). The CDR3 DNA is TGTGCCTGGGACGTTAGCGGGAGGGTCTACGAGCAGTACTTC. This encodes CAWDVSGRVYEQYF.

Ten or more counts support this clonotype. The rearrangement joins TRBV11-1 to TRBJ2-3; D uncertain. Germline assignment: CDR1 SGHAT and CDR2 FQDESV (reference sequence). This CDR3 contains 13 residues. Trimming removed 5 bases from V and 6 bases from J, with 12 bases in between. The CDR3 sequence: CASSLGYQDTQYF. For the CDR3, the DNA is TGTGCCAGCAGCCTGGGGTATCAGGATACGCAGTATTTT.

The V call is TRBV19, the J call TRBJ1-5, with 7 bases that match TRBD1. CDR3 size: 13 residues. CDR1 is LNHDA and CDR2 is SQIVND in the germline V gene (reference sequence). V trimming: 9 bases; J trimming: 3 bases; junction bases outside the gene matches: 5. CDR3 region: CASGQAHNQPQHF. DNA for the CDR3: TGTGCCAGCGGACAGGCGCACAATCAGCCCCAGCATTTT. Variable domain in full (rest from reference TRBV19 and TRBJ1-5): DGGITQSPKYLFRKEGQNVTLSCEQNLNHDAMYWYRQDPGQGLRLIYYSQIVNDFQKGDIAEGYSVSREKKESFPLTVTSAQKNPTAFYLCASGQAHNQPQHFGDGTRLSIL.

The chain carries TRBV24-1 and TRBJ2-2; the D is unclear. The CDR3 totals 16 residues. Trimming removed 4 bases at V and 3 bases at J, with 14 bases between. Germline CDR1 is KGHDR and CDR2 is SFDVKD. This CDR3 reads CATSENGRVYTGELFF. The DNA for the CDR3 is TGTGCCACCAGTGAAAACGGACGGGTGTACACCGGGGAGCTGTTTTTT.

Only a few counts were recorded for this clonotype. V and J are TRBV3-1 and TRBJ2-1, with D tentatively TRBD2 (7 bases). Germline V lookup: CDR1 LGHDT, CDR2 YNNKEL (reference sequence). The ends were cut back, 4 bases at V and 10 bases at J, with 8 bases in the middle. This CDR3 has 11 amino acids. The CDR3 protein is CASSRGGEQFF. Written as DNA, the CDR3 is TGTGCCAGCAGCCGGGGGGGCGAGCAGTTCTTC.

This clonotype has at least ten counts. V is TRBV29-1 and J is TRBJ1-2, with unresolved D. The CDR3 sequence is 11 residues long. Germline V gene data show CDR1 as SQVTM and CDR2 as ANQGSEA. V was shortened by 0 bases and J by 12 bases, with 11 bases between the two germline ends. CDR3 sequence reads: CSVEDVRLHTF. The CDR3 nucleotides read TGCAGCGTTGAAGATGTCCGGCTCCACACCTTC.

This clonotype was counted between two and nine times. The J gene is TRBJ2-1, the V gene TRBV7-9; 10 bases match TRBD2. V was pared by 2 bases and J by 6 bases, with 4 bases of the junction left unmatched. The CDR3 consists of 15 residues. Germline CDR1 and CDR2: SEHNR and FQNEAQ (reference sequence). CDR3: CASSLSSGRANEQFF. As DNA, the CDR3 is TGTGCCAGCAGCTTAAGCAGCGGGAGGGCCAATGAGCAGTTCTTC.

V gene TRBV7-9 combines with J gene TRBJ2-7; D gene ambiguous. V lost 2 bases and J 5 bases, leaving 13 bases between the germline ends. Germline CDR1 reads SEHNR; CDR2 reads FQNEAQ (reference sequence). The CDR3 consists of 14 residues. The CDR3 coding sequence is TGTGCCAGCAGCTTAACCATGACGGCTGACGAGCAGTACTTC. This codes for CASSLTMTADEQYF.

The CDR3 region has the DNA TGTGCCAGCAGCCAAACTAGCGGGAGGTTCTACGAGCAGTACTTC. This sequence encodes CASSQTSGRFYEQYF. The V gene is TRBV7-2, the J gene TRBJ2-7, with 12 bases that match TRBD2. CDR3 length equals 15 residues. V dropped 5 bases and J dropped 3; count of bases not matched to a gene: 5. In germline, CDR1 is SGHTA, CDR2 FQGNSA.

This clonotype was detected only a few times. The chain couples TRBV9 to TRBJ2-5; D ambiguous. This CDR3 is 17 amino acids long. Germline values: CDR1 SGDLS, CDR2 YYNGEE. V lost 0 bases and J lost 2, with 17 bases in between. The CDR3 nucleotides read TGTGCCAGCAGCGTAGCGGGTGCGGCAGGAAAACAAGAGACCCAGTACTTC. Translated: CASSVAGAAGKQETQYF.

This clonotype showed up just a few times. The chain recombines TRBV6-2 or TRBV6-3 with TRBJ2-1; no reliable D call. Trimming cost V 6 bases and J 6 bases, with 6 bases left between them. The CDR3 length is 11 residues. The V gene's germline CDR1 is MNHEY and CDR2 SVGEGT. CDR3 amino acids: CASSQINEQFF. The CDR3 coding sequence is TGTGCCAGCAGCCAAATCAATGAGCAGTTCTTC.

This clonotype appeared a few times. The rearrangement links TRBV27 to TRBJ1-1, with a weak D call TRBD1 (5 bases). Deletions cut 5 bases from V and 4 bases from J, with 17 bases between. The CDR3 length is 15 residues. Germline CDR1 reads MNHEY; CDR2 reads SMNVEV (reference sequence). In nucleotides, the CDR3 is TGTGCCAGCAGTCATATACCGGGACCGGGCACTGAAGCTTTCTTT. Encoded protein: CASSHIPGPGTEAFF.

This clonotype was observed a few times. The V gene is TRBV11-2, the J gene TRBJ2-7, with unresolved D. Trimming took off 0 bases at V and 2 bases at J, with 11 bases between the two ends. The germline gives CDR1 SGHAT, CDR2 FQNNGV. This CDR3 spans 15 amino acids. Here the CDR3 DNA reads TGTGCCAGCAGCTTAGATCGGAACAGAGCCTACGAGCAGTACTTC. It yields the protein CASSLDRNRAYEQYF.

This clonotype came up a few times. V usage is TRBV12-5 and J usage is TRBJ2-7; 8 bases agree with TRBD2. The CDR3 is 15 residues long. Germline assignment: CDR1 LGHNT and CDR2 FRNRAP. V gave up 6 bases and J gave up 3 bases; unmatched junction bases: 10. CDR3 in amino acids: CASGVLGGGNYEQYF. In DNA, the CDR3 is TGTGCTAGTGGGGTCCTCGGCGGGGGGAACTACGAGCAGTACTTC. Based on the CDR3 plus reference TRBV12-5 and TRBJ2-7, the full variable domain is DARVTQTPRHKVTEMGQEVTMRCQPILGHNTVFWYRQTMMQGLELLAYFRNRAPLDDSGMPKDRFSAEMPDATLATLKIQPSEPRDSAVYFCASGVLGGGNYEQYFGPGTRLTVT.